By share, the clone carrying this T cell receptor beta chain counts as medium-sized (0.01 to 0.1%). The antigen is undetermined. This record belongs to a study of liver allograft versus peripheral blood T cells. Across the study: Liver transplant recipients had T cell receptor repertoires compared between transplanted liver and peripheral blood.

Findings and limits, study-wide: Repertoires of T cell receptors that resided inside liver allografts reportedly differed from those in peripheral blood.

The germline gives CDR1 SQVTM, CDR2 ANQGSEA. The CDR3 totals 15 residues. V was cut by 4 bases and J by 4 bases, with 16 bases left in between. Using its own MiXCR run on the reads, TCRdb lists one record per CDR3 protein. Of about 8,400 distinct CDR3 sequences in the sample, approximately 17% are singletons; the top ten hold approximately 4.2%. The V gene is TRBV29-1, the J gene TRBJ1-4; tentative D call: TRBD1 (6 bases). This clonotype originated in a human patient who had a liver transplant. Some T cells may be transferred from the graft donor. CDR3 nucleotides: TGCAGCGTTGGCGTTTGGGGGCAGCATAATGAAAAACTGTTTTTT. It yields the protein CSVGVWGQHNEKLFF. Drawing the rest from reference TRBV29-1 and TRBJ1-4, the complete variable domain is SAVISQKPSRDICQRGTSLTIQCQVDSQVTMMFWYRQQPGQSLTLIATANQGSEATYESGFVIDKFPISRPNLTFSTLTVSNMSPEDSSIYLCSVGVWGQHNEKLFFGSGTQLSVL.